By its share, the clone carrying this T cell receptor beta chain is medium-sized. The antigen remains undetermined. This CDR3 contains 15 residues. With V trimmed by 1 base and J by 2 bases, 3 bases remained unmatched. Germline-derived CDR1 and CDR2 are LGHNA and YSLEER. These data are taken from a study of cytomegalovirus exposure and HLA in healthy donors. Findings of the study overall: Certain indistinguishable V segments, among them TRBV6-2 and TRBV6-3, were excluded. A reported reduction in N-insertions relative to the 666-donor mean was seen in an Asian-associated ancestry cluster in a later analysis. Common viral pathogens (according to a later analysis) appeared linked to several of the most significant clusters.

PCR employed 60 Vbeta and 13 Jbeta primers. Only in-frame clones appear in the TCRdb table, and some are missing; sequencing was by immunoSEQ multiplex PCR. The data show about 130,000 clones, more than 80% seen once. The chain has TRBV4-3 and TRBJ2-3; 7 nucleotides align to TRBD1. Source material: PBMCs. This clonotype originated in a male donor in good health and CMV-seronegative. DNA for the CDR3: TGCGCCAGCAGCCAAGGAGGGGGCGTCACAGATACGCAGTATTTT. As protein: CASSQGGGVTDTQYF.